The rows below give T cell receptor beta chains drawn from one sample of a study of blood T cells in healthy people across ages. Using its own MiXCR run on the 5' RACE reads, TCRdb lists one record per CDR3 protein. The table lists some 290,000 distinct CDR3 sequences, around 27% of them singletons. The sequenced sample was blood. The receptors were sampled from a woman in her 70s in good health. CDR3s include the opening cysteine and the closing phenylalanine or tryptophan. The D gene is left open where the match is weak. The size of a clone is reported for some rows only, either as once, few or many, or as a class for expanded clones.

cdr3_aa,cdr3_nt,v_call,d_call,clone_size,j_call
CAISDPGVAYEQYF,TGTGCCATCAGTGACCCGGGAGTAGCTTACGAGCAGTACTTC,TRBV10-3,NA,NA,TRBJ2-7
CASSSYQDAGTGYGYTF,TGTGCCAGCAGTTCCTACCAGGATGCCGGGACAGGCTATGGCTACACCTTC,TRBV28,TRBD1,NA,TRBJ1-2
CASSASTGGMEKLFF,TGCGCCAGCAGTGCCTCGACAGGGGGGATGGAAAAACTGTTTTTT,TRBV5-1,TRBD1,few,TRBJ1-4
CSARDPGYASYEQYF,TGCAGTGCTAGAGATCCGGGTTATGCGTCCTACGAGCAGTACTTC,TRBV20-1,NA,few,TRBJ2-7
CASSSSWGDTQYF,TGTGCCAGCAGCTCGAGTTGGGGAGATACGCAGTATTTT,TRBV7-3,NA,few,TRBJ2-3
CASSLFLERRSPYNEQFF,TGTGCCAGCAGTTTATTTCTCGAGAGGCGTTCTCCATACAATGAGCAGTTCTTC,TRBV28,NA,many,TRBJ2-1
CASSQDTGGGEKLFF,TGTGCCAGCAGCCAAGATACAGGGGGAGGAGAAAAACTGTTTTTT,TRBV4-2,TRBD1,NA,TRBJ1-4
CASSVLGTDTQYF,TGTGCCAGCAGCGTATTGGGCACAGATACGCAGTATTTT,TRBV9,NA,NA,TRBJ2-3
CASKASGRDEQFF,TGTGCCAGCAAGGCTAGCGGGAGAGATGAGCAGTTCTTC,TRBV6-2/TRBV6-3,TRBD2,NA,TRBJ2-1
CASSYDRGRGYTF,TGTGCCAGCAGTTACGACAGGGGACGGGGCTACACCTTC,TRBV6-5,TRBD1,NA,TRBJ1-2
CASATSYLNNEQFF,TGTGCCAGCGCTACATCCTACCTCAACAATGAGCAGTTCTTC,TRBV3-1,NA,few,TRBJ2-1
CASRGTGAKGYTF,TGTGCCAGCAGGGGGACAGGGGCCAAAGGCTACACCTTC,TRBV2,TRBD1,few,TRBJ1-2
CSARDRTSGSEQYF,TGCAGTGCGCGAGACCGGACTAGCGGTAGCGAGCAGTACTTC,TRBV20-1,TRBD2,few,TRBJ2-7
CASSFADGYEQYF,TGTGCCAGCAGTTTTGCGGACGGCTACGAGCAGTACTTC,TRBV28,NA,NA,TRBJ2-7
CASMAGLDQPQHF,TGTGCCAGCATGGCAGGGCTTGATCAGCCCCAGCATTTT,TRBV28,NA,few,TRBJ1-5
CASSQGGREQFF,TGTGCCAGCAGCCAGGGCGGTCGCGAGCAGTTCTTC,TRBV3-1,NA,NA,TRBJ2-1
CASSYSGGDGYTF,TGTGCCAGCAGTTACTCGGGTGGTGACGGCTACACCTTC,TRBV6-6,NA,few,TRBJ1-2
CASSHDASSYEQYF,TGTGCCAGCAGTCACGATGCGTCCTCCTACGAGCAGTACTTC,TRBV6-2/TRBV6-3,NA,once,TRBJ2-7
CASSLEGQGTNYEQYF,TGTGCCAGCAGCTTGGAGGGACAGGGAACAAACTACGAGCAGTACTTC,TRBV7-6,TRBD1,NA,TRBJ2-7
CASSQDLRPGTDTQYF,TGCGCCAGCAGCCAAGATCTCAGGCCAGGCACAGATACGCAGTATTTT,TRBV4-3,NA,NA,TRBJ2-3
CASSLGPNSGNTIYF,TGTGCCAGCAGCTTGGGCCCAAACTCTGGAAACACCATATATTTT,TRBV7-2,NA,NA,TRBJ1-3
CSVRLASDTQYF,TGCAGCGTGAGACTAGCGTCAGATACGCAGTATTTT,TRBV29-1,TRBD2,NA,TRBJ2-3
CSARDRQGDIQYF,TGCAGTGCTAGAGATCGCCAGGGAGACATTCAGTACTTC,TRBV20-1,NA,few,TRBJ2-4
CASSFSGIEQYF,TGCGCCAGCAGCTTTTCTGGGATCGAGCAGTACTTC,TRBV5-1,NA,NA,TRBJ2-7
CASSLGHKAEAFF,TGTGCCAGCAGTTTAGGGCACAAAGCTGAAGCTTTCTTT,TRBV27,NA,NA,TRBJ1-1
CASSLDRGGSPYEQYF,TGTGCCAGCAGCTTAGATCGGGGAGGGAGTCCCTACGAGCAGTACTTC,TRBV7-2,TRBD2,NA,TRBJ2-7
CASSRVRGANQETQYF,TGTGCCAGCAGCCGTGTTAGGGGGGCAAACCAAGAGACCCAGTACTTC,TRBV5-6,NA,few,TRBJ2-5
CASSRLAGVHEQFF,TGTGCCAGCAGTAGACTAGCGGGAGTCCATGAGCAGTTCTTC,TRBV6-6,TRBD2,few,TRBJ2-1
CASSLGQTTSYEQYF,TGTGCCAGCAGCCTTGGACAGACAACCTCCTACGAGCAGTACTTC,TRBV28,NA,many,TRBJ2-7
CARDQGSSYEQYF,TGTGCCAGGGATCAGGGGTCTAGTTACGAGCAGTACTTC,TRBV12-3/TRBV12-4,NA,once,TRBJ2-7
CASSSPRGGSKVDTQYF,TGTGCCAGCTCCTCTCCACGAGGCGGGAGTAAAGTAGATACGCAGTATTTT,TRBV6-8,TRBD2,NA,TRBJ2-3
CASTGANEKLFF,TGTGCCAGCACCGGGGCTAATGAAAAACTGTTTTTT,TRBV12-3/TRBV12-4,NA,many,TRBJ1-4
CATSGRSGRGGFGETQYF,TGTGCCACCAGTGGTCGTAGCGGGAGGGGTGGGTTCGGAGAGACCCAGTACTTC,TRBV24-1,TRBD2,NA,TRBJ2-5
CASSFEAQNSPLHF,TGTGCCAGCAGCTTTGAGGCCCAGAATTCACCCCTCCACTTT,TRBV7-9,NA,NA,TRBJ1-6
CATSDSHWGETQYF,TGTGCCACCAGTGATTCCCACTGGGGCGAGACCCAGTACTTC,TRBV24-1,NA,few,TRBJ2-5
CASSQRDRVFNEQFF,TGTGCCAGCAGCCAACGGGACAGGGTTTTCAATGAGCAGTTCTTC,TRBV11-2,TRBD1,NA,TRBJ2-1
CASSSWMALYIQYF,TGTGCCAGCAGTTCCTGGATGGCCCTCTACATTCAGTACTTC,TRBV6-2/TRBV6-3,NA,few,TRBJ2-4
CASSQDADRGPQPQHF,TGCGCCAGCAGCCAAGATGCGGACAGGGGGCCTCAGCCCCAGCATTTT,TRBV4-1,TRBD1,few,TRBJ1-5
CASSELQGGNEKLFF,TGCGCCAGCAGCGAACTTCAGGGTGGTAATGAAAAACTGTTTTTT,TRBV5-1,NA,NA,TRBJ1-4
CSARAVGETQYF,TGCAGTGCTAGGGCTGTCGGCGAGACCCAGTACTTC,TRBV20-1,NA,NA,TRBJ2-5
CASSLAGGHLADTQYF,TGTGCCAGCAGTTTAGCGGGAGGGCACCTTGCAGATACGCAGTATTTT,TRBV6-5,TRBD2,NA,TRBJ2-3
CAISGSTGFQETRYF,TGTGCCATCAGTGGTTCGACAGGCTTCCAAGAGACCCGGTACTTC,TRBV10-3,NA,few,TRBJ2-5
CSAGDYEQYF,TGCAGCGCTGGGGATTACGAGCAGTACTTC,TRBV29-1,NA,few,TRBJ2-7
CASSLMNQPQHF,TGTGCCAGTTCGCTTATGAATCAGCCCCAGCATTTT,TRBV12-3/TRBV12-4,NA,few,TRBJ1-5
CASSTPRTSGSRRFF,TGTGCCAGCAGTACTCCGCGGACTAGCGGGAGCCGAAGGTTCTTC,TRBV6-2/TRBV6-3,TRBD2,NA,TRBJ2-1
CASSLGATANQPQHF,TGTGCCAGCAGCCTCGGGGCGACAGCAAATCAGCCCCAGCATTTT,TRBV7-2,NA,NA,TRBJ1-5
CASSQVLAGEQYF,TGTGCCAGCAGCCAAGTTTTAGCGGGAGAGCAGTACTTC,TRBV14,TRBD2,NA,TRBJ2-5
CASSGTGGSYNEQFF,TGTGCCAGCTCAGGGACAGGGGGCTCCTACAATGAGCAGTTCTTC,TRBV18,TRBD1,NA,TRBJ2-1
CASSLGWGGGSGANVLTF,TGTGCCAGCAGCTTAGGTTGGGGTGGAGGCTCTGGGGCCAACGTCCTGACTTTC,TRBV7-2,NA,NA,TRBJ2-6